This T cell receptor (beta chain) stems from a study of control samples from healthy donors and cancer patients. The method was immunoSEQ multiplex PCR; TCRdb's version includes in-frame clones alone and lacks a portion of them. Of roughly 120,000 clones in the sample, roughly nine tenths were seen once. With V trimmed by 3 bases and J by 1 base, 8 bases remained unmatched. CDR1 and CDR2 from the germline V gene are SEHNR and FQNEAQ (reference sequence). This CDR3 region has 16 residues. The source material was blood. J is TRBJ2-5 and V is TRBV7-9, with 7 bases fitting TRBD2. The origin of this receptor is a woman aged 18-35 years in good health. CDR3 sequence reads: CASSFAPAGTQETQYF. CDR3 coding DNA: TGTGCCAGCAGCTTCGCCCCAGCGGGGACCCAAGAGACCCAGTACTTC.